A single sample gave rise to the 27 T cell receptor beta chains below, sequenced in a study of blood T cell repertoires in COVID-19. The protocol was immunoSEQ multiplex PCR, while the TCRdb copy is restricted to in-frame clones and leaves out a portion. Of under 250,000 clones in the sample, 70% to 90% are singletons; the top ten hold 10% to 13%. Sequences were obtained from PBMCs or T cells enriched from blood (not recorded which). The receptor set was obtained from a man aged 25-45 years who had recovered from COVID-19.

This sequence joins TRBV30 and TRBJ1-2; D unclear. CDR1 is GTSNPN and CDR2 is SVGIG in the germline V gene (reference sequence). V was cut by 4 bases and J by 1 base, with 10 bases left in between. The CDR3 covers 13 residues. The CDR3 is CAWKTKINYGYTF. The CDR3, as DNA: TGTGCCTGGAAAACTAAGATTAACTATGGCTACACCTTC.

The gene calls are TRBV7-2 and TRBJ2-7; 8 nucleotides line up with TRBD2. CDR1 is SGHTA, CDR2 FQGNSA, per germline. The CDR3 extends over 15 amino acids. V gave up 5 bases and J gave up 2 bases; unmatched junction bases: 8. CDR3 nucleotide sequence: TGTGCCAGCAGCCGTTTCCTAGCGGGCGCCTACGAGCAGTACTTC. It encodes CASSRFLAGAYEQYF.

This chain joins TRBV27 and TRBJ2-2; 12 bases line up with TRBD2. Germline-derived CDR1 and CDR2 are MNHEY and SMNVEV (reference sequence). CDR3 length equals 19 residues. V was clipped by 5 bases and J by 6 bases; unmatched bases: 16. The CDR3 nucleotides are TGTGCCAGCAGTCTCCTCGAAAGACTAGCGGGAGAGTTTGCCGGGGAGCTGTTTTTT. Protein: CASSLLERLAGEFAGELFF.

The rearrangement links TRBV19 to TRBJ1-1; TRBD1 matches at 8 bases. This CDR3 spans 13 amino acids. CDR1 is LNHDA, CDR2 SQIVND, per germline (reference sequence). J was trimmed by 2 bases and V by 9 bases; bases with no gene match: 5. The CDR3 sequence is CARDGQGNTEAFF. The DNA for the CDR3 is TGTGCCAGGGACGGACAGGGAAACACTGAAGCTTTCTTT.

The chain links TRBV5-5 to TRBJ2-7, with 7 bases that match TRBD1. There are 14 residues in the CDR3. V gave up 4 bases and J gave up 3 bases; unmatched junction bases: 7. The germline V gene has CDR1 SGHKS and CDR2 YYEKEE (reference sequence). CDR3 protein: CASSKQGRGYEQYF. The CDR3 nucleotides read TGTGCCAGCAGCAAACAGGGGAGAGGCTACGAGCAGTACTTC.

CDR3 DNA sequence: TGTGCCAGCACTCAGGGGGGACAGGGCCATGGCTACACCTTC. This codes for CASTQGGQGHGYTF. The chain recombines TRBV28 with TRBJ1-2; TRBD1 aligns across 9 bases. V shed 7 bases, J shed 6 bases, and the junction held 9 bases outside the gene matches. Per the germline V gene, CDR1 is MDHEN and CDR2 is SYDVKM. The CDR3 covers 14 residues.

This chain joins TRBV7-3 and TRBJ2-1; D remains ambiguous. The CDR3 covers 16 residues. Trimming pared 1 base from V and 5 bases from J, leaving 15 bases between. Germline loops: CDR1 SGHTA, CDR2 FQGTGA. This CDR3 reads CASSLRPAGLNNEQFF. CDR3 DNA sequence: TGTGCCAGCAGCTTAAGGCCCGCAGGCCTAAACAATGAGCAGTTCTTC.

The rearrangement joins TRBV5-1 to TRBJ1-5; D is perhaps TRBD1 (5 bases). Germline CDR1 and CDR2: SGHRS and YFSETQ. The CDR3 is 14 amino acids. The germline V and J ends were trimmed by 0 bases and 2 bases, with 6 bases remaining between them. The DNA for the CDR3 is TGCGCCAGCAGCTTGGAAGGGGGCAATCAGCCCCAGCATTTT. The encoded protein is CASSLEGGNQPQHF.

The chain carries TRBV3-1 (or the pseudogene TRBV3-2) and TRBJ2-2; 8 bases are a match to TRBD2. V was clipped by 1 base and J by 4 bases; unmatched bases: 5. The CDR3 covers 16 residues. Germline V gene sequence: CDR1 LGHDT, CDR2 YNNKEL (reference sequence). The CDR3 bases are TGTGCCAGCAGCCAAGTACGCGGGGGGAGCACCGGGGAGCTGTTTTTT. This translates into CASSQVRGGSTGELFF.

The V call is TRBV4-2, the J call TRBJ2-7; D is possibly TRBD2 (6 bases). The CDR3 contains 14 residues. Trimming left V 0 bases short and J 6 bases short, with 12 bases between. Germline values: CDR1 LGHNA, CDR2 YNFKEQ. The CDR3 sequence: CASSQEPRDFEQYF. DNA for the CDR3: TGTGCCAGCAGCCAAGAACCCCGGGACTTCGAGCAGTACTTC.

The chain couples TRBV28 to TRBJ2-7; D is ambiguous. The germline V gene encodes CDR1 MDHEN and CDR2 SYDVKM. V lost 2 bases and J lost 7, with 9 bases in between. The CDR3 spans 12 residues. The CDR3 bases are TGTGCCAGCAGTTTACTCCCCCAGGAGCAGTACTTC. The encoded protein is CASSLLPQEQYF.

The J gene is TRBJ1-5, the V gene TRBV10-1; D gene unclear. Germline V CDR1 and CDR2: WNHNN, SYGVQD (reference sequence). The CDR3 totals 14 residues. Trimming removed 10 bases from V and 7 bases from J, with 20 bases in between. CDR3 protein: CAKPLREREQPQHF. CDR3 sequence (DNA): TGCGCCAAGCCCTTGAGAGAGCGGGAACAGCCCCAGCATTTT.

V usage is TRBV7-9 and J usage is TRBJ1-2; 8 positions match TRBD1. Per germline, CDR1 SEHNR and CDR2 FQNEAQ (reference sequence). J lost 7 bases, V lost 7 bases, and 11 bases had no gene match. CDR3 size: 14 residues. CDR3 sequence: CASKSSGGAGGYTF. The CDR3 DNA sequence: TGTGCCAGCAAATCATCAGGGGGCGCGGGTGGCTACACCTTC.

The chain is built from TRBV5-1 and TRBJ2-3, with D possibly matching TRBD2 (6 bases). Trimming pared 4 bases from V and 2 bases from J, leaving 11 bases between. CDR1 is SGHRS and CDR2 is YFSETQ in the germline V gene. The CDR3 contains 14 residues. This CDR3 is CASSGGEITDTQYF. The CDR3 DNA reads as TGCGCCAGCAGCGGCGGGGAGATCACAGATACGCAGTATTTT.

This sequence joins TRBV18 and TRBJ1-1, with TRBD1 matching 9 bases. Germline assignment: CDR1 KGHSH and CDR2 LQKENI. V lost 6 bases to trimming and J lost 0 bases; unmatched junction nucleotides: 8. The CDR3 loop spans 16 amino acids. CDR3 coding DNA: TGTGCCAGCTCTCTTTACCGGGACAGGGTGAACACTGAAGCTTTCTTT. It translates to CASSLYRDRVNTEAFF.

The chain links TRBV7-6 to TRBJ2-1; possible D gene TRBD2, 6 bases. There are 15 residues in the CDR3. Germline V gives CDR1 SGHVS, CDR2 FNYEAQ. With 3 bases removed from V and 0 bases from J, the gap between germline ends came to 9 bases. The CDR3 DNA sequence: TGTGCCAGCAGCTTTCGGGGGAGCTCCTACAATGAGCAGTTCTTC. Amino acid sequence: CASSFRGSSYNEQFF.

This chain connects TRBV4-2 to TRBJ2-7; TRBD1 is a possible D gene (6 bases). The CDR3 sequence is 16 residues long. Trimming pared 0 bases from V and 0 bases from J, leaving 12 bases between. Germline lookup yields CDR1 LGHNA and CDR2 YNFKEQ. CDR3 nucleotides: TGTGCCAGCAGCCAAGAGGCAGGGGATAGCTCCTACGAGCAGTACTTC. It specifies CASSQEAGDSSYEQYF.

The chain is built from TRBV19 and TRBJ2-7; 7 positions agree with TRBD2. The CDR3 covers 14 residues. The trim removed 0 bases at V and 3 bases at J, leaving 2 bases unmatched. Germline V gene data show CDR1 as LNHDA and CDR2 as SQIVND (reference sequence). The CDR3: CASSIEGRVYEQYF. The CDR3 DNA sequence: TGTGCCAGTAGTATAGAAGGGAGGGTCTACGAGCAGTACTTC.

This clone appeared a single time. V and J are TRBV13 and TRBJ2-3, with D perhaps TRBD2 (5 bases). Germline V gives CDR1 PRHDT, CDR2 FYEKMQ (reference sequence). Deletions cut 5 bases from V and 0 bases from J, with 15 bases between. CDR3 length equals 16 residues. CDR3 bases: TGTGCCAGCAGCCGCGGGCGAACTAGTAGCACAGATACGCAGTATTTT. Protein sequence: CASSRGRTSSTDTQYF.

The genes are TRBV3-1 (or the pseudogene TRBV3-2) and TRBJ2-5; 9 bases fit TRBD1. Germline CDR1 LGHDT, CDR2 YNNKEL (reference sequence). The CDR3 loop spans 14 amino acids. V trimming: 9 bases; J trimming: 4 bases; junction bases outside the gene matches: 9. The CDR3 DNA sequence: TGTGCCAGTCAGCCGGGGACAGGGTCAGAGACCCAGTACTTC. Protein: CASQPGTGSETQYF.

The chain uses TRBV24-1 and TRBJ1-2, with 8 bases identical to TRBD1. Germline V gene lookup returns CDR1 KGHDR and CDR2 SFDVKD. The CDR3 loop spans 14 amino acids. The V and J ends lost 4 bases and 2 bases, in that order; junction bases with no gene match: 2. This CDR3 is CATSERDRNYGYTF. CDR3 DNA sequence: TGTGCCACCAGTGAGAGGGACAGGAACTATGGCTACACCTTC.

CDR3 sequence: CASRTGRRLNSPLHF. CDR3 nucleotides: TGTGCCAGCAGGACAGGCCGTCGACTTAATTCACCCCTCCACTTT. This chain links TRBV6-5 with TRBJ1-6; TRBD1 is a possible D gene (6 bases). The CDR3 loop spans 15 amino acids. The V gene lost 6 bases and the J gene lost 6 bases, with 15 bases spanning the gap. Per germline, CDR1 MNHEY and CDR2 SVGAGI.

This rearrangement joins TRBV4-2 to TRBJ2-3, with a tentative D call TRBD1 (5 bases). The V gene's germline CDR1 is LGHNA and CDR2 YNFKEQ. CDR3 size: 18 residues. V was cut by 4 bases and J by 1 base, with 21 bases left in between. DNA of the CDR3: TGTGCCAGCAGCCGTAACCCTCCTGGGGCAGGAGGCACAGATACGCAGTATTTT. It specifies CASSRNPPGAGGTDTQYF.

Remarks on this clone: Other DNA sequences in the sample encode the same CDR3. This chain connects TRBV7-9 to TRBJ2-5; 7 nucleotides match TRBD1. The CDR3 has 12 residues. J gave up 5 bases and V 4 bases, and 1 base lay outside the gene matches. Germline CDR1 SEHNR, CDR2 FQNEAQ (reference sequence). The DNA of the CDR3 is TGTGCCAGCAGCTCCAGGGGGGAGACCCAGTACTTC. Protein product: CASSSRGETQYF.

By frequency in the sample, this clone is medium-sized. The chain recombines TRBV3-1 (or the pseudogene TRBV3-2) with TRBJ2-3, with 12 bases aligning to TRBD2. The CDR3 covers 18 residues. CDR1 is LGHDT and CDR2 is YNNKEL in the germline V gene (reference sequence). Germline trimming cut 3 bases from V and 3 bases from J; bases unmatched to any gene: 10. The DNA for the CDR3 is TGTGCCAGCAGCCAGGCCGGGACTAGCGGGTATGGGACAGATACGCAGTATTTT. The encoded protein is CASSQAGTSGYGTDTQYF.

This clone has more than one count but fewer than ten. The CDR3 region is CASSPVRGGDYEQYF. The CDR3 DNA sequence: TGTGCCAGTAGTCCCGTTAGGGGAGGGGACTACGAGCAGTACTTC. The V call is TRBV19, the J call TRBJ2-7; TRBD2 agrees at 7 bases. Looked up from germline, CDR1 is LNHDA and CDR2 is SQIVND (reference sequence). J was trimmed by 3 bases and V by 5 bases; bases with no gene match: 10. This CDR3 has 15 amino acids.

This clone was observed a few times. The chain couples TRBV7-9 to TRBJ2-3, with TRBD1 identical over 7 bases. Germline-derived CDR1 and CDR2 are SEHNR and FQNEAQ (reference sequence). Germline trimming cut 3 bases from V and 5 bases from J; bases unmatched to any gene: 11. The CDR3 runs to 16 residues. CDR3 coding DNA: TGTGCCAGCAGCTTGACCAGCCGCTCAGGGGGAGATACGCAGTATTTT. It yields the protein CASSLTSRSGGDTQYF.